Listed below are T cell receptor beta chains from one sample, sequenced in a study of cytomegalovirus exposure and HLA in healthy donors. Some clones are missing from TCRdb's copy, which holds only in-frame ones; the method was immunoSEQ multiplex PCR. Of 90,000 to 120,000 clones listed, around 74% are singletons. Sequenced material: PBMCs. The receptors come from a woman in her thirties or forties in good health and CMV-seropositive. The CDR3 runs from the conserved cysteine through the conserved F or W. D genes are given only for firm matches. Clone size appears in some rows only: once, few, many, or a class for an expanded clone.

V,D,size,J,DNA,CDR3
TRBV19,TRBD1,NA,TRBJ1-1,TGTGCCAGTAGTATACAGGGGACAGGAGTCACTGAAGCTTTCTTT,CASSIQGTGVTEAFF
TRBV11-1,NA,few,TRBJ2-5,TGTGCCAGCAGCCCGAGGTTGGGGGCGGGAGAGACCCAGTACTTC,CASSPRLGAGETQYF
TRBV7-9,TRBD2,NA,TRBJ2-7,TGTGCCAGCAGCTCGCCGGGACTAGCGGACCACGAGCAGTACTTC,CASSSPGLADHEQYF
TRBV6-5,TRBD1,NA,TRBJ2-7,TGTGCCAGCAACCGGGACAGGAGCTCCTACGAGCAGTACTTC,CASNRDRSSYEQYF
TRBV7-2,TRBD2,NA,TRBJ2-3,TGTGCCAGCGGTCTAGCGGGTGGTTTGGCAGATACGCAGTATTTT,CASGLAGGLADTQYF
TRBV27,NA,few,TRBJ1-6,TGTGCCAGCAGTCCCCCTTTGGGCTCCGGTTCACCCCTCCACTTT,CASSPPLGSGSPLHF
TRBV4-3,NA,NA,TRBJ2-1,TGCGCCAGCAGCCAAGCCCCCTTGGACAGCTACAATGAGCAGTTCTTC,CASSQAPLDSYNEQFF
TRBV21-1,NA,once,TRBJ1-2,TGTGCCAGCAGCAAACCACCGTTCAGGGACAGGGGCTCATGTTTCGGCTACACCTTC,CASSKPPFRDRGSCFGYTF
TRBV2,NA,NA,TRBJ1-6,TGTGCCAGCAGTCCCAGGGGCACCTATAATTCACCCCTCCACTTT,CASSPRGTYNSPLHF
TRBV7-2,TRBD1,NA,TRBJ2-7,TGTGCCAGCAAAGGGGACAGGGTGAACTACGAGCAGTACTTC,CASKGDRVNYEQYF
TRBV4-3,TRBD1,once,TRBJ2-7,TGCGCCAGCAGCCCGAGCTCCGGGACAGGCTACGAGCAGTACTTC,CASSPSSGTGYEQYF
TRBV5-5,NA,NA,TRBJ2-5,TGTGCCAGCAGCTGGGGGCCGGAAGAGACCCAGTACTTC,CASSWGPEETQYF
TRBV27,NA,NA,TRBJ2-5,TGTGCCAGCAGTCCCCCCCAGGGGACCCAGTACTTC,CASSPPQGTQYF
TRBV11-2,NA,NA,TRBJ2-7,TGTGCTAGCAGCCCAGACACCGCCTACGAGCAGTACTTC,CASSPDTAYEQYF
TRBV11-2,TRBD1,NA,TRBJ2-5,TGTGCCAGCAGCTCCCCGACAGGGTTGGAGACCCAGTACTTC,CASSSPTGLETQYF
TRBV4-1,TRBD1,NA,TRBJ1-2,TGCGCCAGCAGCCAGAGGACAGGGGGGGATTATGGCTACACCTTC,CASSQRTGGDYGYTF
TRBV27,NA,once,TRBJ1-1,TGTGCCAGCAGGGCCCAGGGTGTCACTGAAGCTTTCTTT,CASRAQGVTEAFF
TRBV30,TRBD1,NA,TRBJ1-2,TGTGCCTGGAGTTCCGGGACAGGGGTCGGCTACACCTTC,CAWSSGTGVGYTF
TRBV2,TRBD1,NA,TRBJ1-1,TGTGCCAGCAGTGAAAGGACAGGGGGTGAAGCTTTCTTT,CASSERTGGEAFF
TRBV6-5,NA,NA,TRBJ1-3,TGTGCCAGCAGCCAACAGGCCTCTGGAAACACCATATATTTT,CASSQQASGNTIYF
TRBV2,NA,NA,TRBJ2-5,TGTGCCAGCATGATAGGGGTCCAAGAGACCCAGTACTTC,CASMIGVQETQYF
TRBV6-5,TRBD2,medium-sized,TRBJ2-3,TGTGCCAGCAGTTTTCGGACTAGCGACACAGATACGCAGTATTTT,CASSFRTSDTDTQYF
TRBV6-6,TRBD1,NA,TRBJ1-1,TGTGCCAGCACCAGAGACAGGGTTAACACTGAAGCTTTCTTT,CASTRDRVNTEAFF
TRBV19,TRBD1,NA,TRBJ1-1,TGTGCCAGTACCGCGACAGGGAGCACTGAAGCTTTCTTT,CASTATGSTEAFF
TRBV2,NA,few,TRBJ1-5,TGTGCCAGCAGTGGGGGCCCTGACGGAAATCAGCCCCAGCATTTT,CASSGGPDGNQPQHF
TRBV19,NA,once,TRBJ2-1,TGTGCCAGTAGTATAGTTCCGGGGGAAGGTTACAATGAGCAGTTCTTC,CASSIVPGEGYNEQFF
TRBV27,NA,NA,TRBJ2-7,TGTGCCAGCAGTTTATCACAGGGAACCTACGAGCAGTACTTC,CASSLSQGTYEQYF
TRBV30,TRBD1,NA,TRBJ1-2,TGTGCCTGGGATGGGACAGGGTATCTAAGTAACTATGGCTACACCTTC,CAWDGTGYLSNYGYTF
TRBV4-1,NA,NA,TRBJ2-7,TGCGCCAGCAGCCAAGATGGGTACACGGGCGAGCAGTACTTC,CASSQDGYTGEQYF
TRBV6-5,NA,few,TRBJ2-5,TGTGCCAGCAGTTATACGAGAATCCAAGAGACCCAGTACTTC,CASSYTRIQETQYF
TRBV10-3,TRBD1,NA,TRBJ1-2,TGTGCCATCAGGTCCGGGACAGGGAACTATGGCTACACCTTC,CAIRSGTGNYGYTF
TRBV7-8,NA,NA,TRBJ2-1,TGTGCCAGCAGCTTAGCGCCTAGAAACAATGAGCAGTTCTTC,CASSLAPRNNEQFF
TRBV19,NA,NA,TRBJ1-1,TGTGCCAGTAGTATTGGGGGGGCAACTGAAGCTTTCTTT,CASSIGGATEAFF
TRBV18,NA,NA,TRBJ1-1,TGTGCCAGCTCACCCACGACAGGCGACACTGAAGCTTTCTTT,CASSPTTGDTEAFF
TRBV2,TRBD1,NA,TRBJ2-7,TGTGCCAGCAGTGAAGGTCAGGGGGCGCGCGACGAGCAGTACTTC,CASSEGQGARDEQYF
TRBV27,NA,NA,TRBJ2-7,TGTGCCAGCAGTCCATTCCCAGGGTACGAGCAGTACTTC,CASSPFPGYEQYF
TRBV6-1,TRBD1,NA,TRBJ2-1,TGTGCCAGCAGTGAAGGGATTCCTGTAGGGGGCCACCCCAATGAGCAGTTCTTC,CASSEGIPVGGHPNEQFF
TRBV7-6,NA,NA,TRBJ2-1,TGTGCCAGCAGCTTAATACAGGGCTCCATGGATGAGCAGTTCTTC,CASSLIQGSMDEQFF
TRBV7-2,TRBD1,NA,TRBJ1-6,TGTGCCAGCAAGGCAGGGGGTGGGAGTTCACCCCTCCACTTT,CASKAGGGSSPLHF
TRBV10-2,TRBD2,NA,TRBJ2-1,TGCGCCAGCAGTGAGTCCTTAGCGGGGGGGTACAATGAGCAGTTCTTC,CASSESLAGGYNEQFF
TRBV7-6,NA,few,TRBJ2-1,TGTGCCAGCAGCTTAGCAGGGACATCCAACAATGAGCAGTTCTTC,CASSLAGTSNNEQFF
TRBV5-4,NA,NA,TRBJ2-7,TGTGCCACCGGAGGGGAAGAGGACTACGAGCAGTACTTC,CATGGEEDYEQYF
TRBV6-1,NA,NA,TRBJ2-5,TGTGCCAGCAGTCAAGGGGGGACAGACGACTACCAAGAGACCCAGTACTTC,CASSQGGTDDYQETQYF
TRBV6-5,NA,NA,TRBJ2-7,TGTGCCAGCAGTGCCTCTTGGGCCAGCAGTTACGAGCAGTACTTC,CASSASWASSYEQYF
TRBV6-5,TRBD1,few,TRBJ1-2,TGTGCCAGCAGACTCGACAGGGGGGTGAATGGCTACACCTTC,CASRLDRGVNGYTF
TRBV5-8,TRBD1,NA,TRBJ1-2,TGTGCCAGCAGCCCCTCCTCCGGGACAGGGTTGGAGAACTATGGCTACACCTTC,CASSPSSGTGLENYGYTF
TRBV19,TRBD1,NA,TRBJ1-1,TGTGCCAGTAGCCCGGGACAGGGGGTGAAGAGGGACACTGAAGCTTTCTTT,CASSPGQGVKRDTEAFF
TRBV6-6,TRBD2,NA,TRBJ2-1,TGTGCCAGCAACATAGCGGGGGGGCTTAATGAGCAGTTCTTC,CASNIAGGLNEQFF
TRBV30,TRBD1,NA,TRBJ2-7,TGTGCCTGGAGTGTGGGGACAGGAGCTTACGAGCAGTACTTC,CAWSVGTGAYEQYF
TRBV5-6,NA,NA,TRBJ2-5,TGTGCCAGCAGCTTCCCGGAGGGGTTGGAGGGGGAGACCCAGTACTTC,CASSFPEGLEGETQYF